The 21 T cell receptor beta chains below come from one sample, sequenced in a study of brain metastases from non-small cell lung cancer (dated by TCRdb to the late 2010s). Libraries were built with the immunoSEQ multiplex PCR assay. Held by TCRdb, this immuneACCESS table contains in-frame sequences only and omits some clones. Under half of the omission traces to an unresolved V gene where checked; the cause of the rest is unknown. For this sample the table gives just over 2,000 clones, of which 85% were detected only once. In total, the top ten clones hold around 9.9% of the sample. The sequenced sample consisted of tumor-adjacent normal tissue. The receptors stem from a donor aged 40 or older with non-small cell lung cancer.

The CDR3, as DNA: TGTGCCAGCACCCTTGGTAAGACCTACGAGCAGTACTTC. Protein sequence: CASTLGKTYEQYF. The rearrangement links TRBV28 to TRBJ2-7; D remains ambiguous. Trimming pared 7 bases from V and 2 bases from J, leaving 12 bases between. Germline V gene lookup returns CDR1 MDHEN and CDR2 SYDVKM. The CDR3 loop spans 13 amino acids.

This clone was seen only a few times. This rearrangement joins TRBV15 to TRBJ1-2; 8 bases map to TRBD1. Germline V gene data show CDR1 as LNHNV and CDR2 as YYDKDF (reference sequence). The CDR3 loop spans 14 amino acids. V gave up 1 base and J gave up 7 bases; unmatched junction bases: 5. The DNA for the CDR3 is TGTGCCACCAGCAGAGTCGACAGGGGATCTGGCTACACCTTC. Its translation is CATSRVDRGSGYTF.

The chain links TRBV30 to TRBJ2-7, with 9 bases aligning to TRBD2. The CDR3 has 14 residues. With 4 bases clipped from V and 5 bases from J, the junction kept 9 bases outside the gene matches. The germline V gene has CDR1 GTSNPN and CDR2 SVGIG (reference sequence). The DNA for the CDR3 is TGTGCCTGGAACGGGGCAGCGGGGGGAAACGAGCAGTACTTC. It translates to CAWNGAAGGNEQYF.

The rearrangement links TRBV9 to TRBJ1-2; D might be TRBD1 (5 bases). V was trimmed by 4 bases and J by 0 bases, leaving 13 bases between them. This CDR3 is built from 15 residues. Germline assignment: CDR1 SGDLS and CDR2 YYNGEE. CDR3 sequence: CASSPRDVTNYGYTF. The DNA for the CDR3 is TGTGCCAGCAGCCCCCGGGACGTTACTAACTATGGCTACACCTTC.

This clone has only one observation. The V call is TRBV6-5, the J call TRBJ1-2, with TRBD1 matching 10 bases. Germline V lookup: CDR1 MNHEY, CDR2 SVGAGI. The V and J ends lost 8 bases and 2 bases, in that order; junction bases with no gene match: 5. This CDR3 has 14 amino acids. CDR3 coding DNA: TGTGCCAGCGGCGGGACAGGGGCGAACTATGGCTACACCTTC. Translating it yields CASGGTGANYGYTF.

The chain's CDR3 is CAWSVNDFIGETHYSNQPQHF. As DNA, the CDR3 is TGTGCCTGGAGTGTAAACGATTTTATCGGGGAGACCCATTATAGCAATCAGCCCCAGCATTTT. The rearrangement links TRBV30 to TRBJ1-5; D gene ambiguous. CDR1 GTSNPN and CDR2 SVGIG come from the germline V gene (reference sequence). The V and J ends lost 0 bases and 0 bases respectively, with 27 bases between them. This CDR3 has 21 residues.

In nucleotides, the CDR3 is TGTGCCATCAGTGAATCGACAGTCTATGGCTACACCTTC. Translation gives CAISESTVYGYTF. This sequence joins TRBV10-3 and TRBJ1-2, with D perhaps matching TRBD1 (5 bases). Germline assignment: CDR1 ENHRY and CDR2 SYGVKD. Trimming took 3 bases from V and 4 from J, leaving 9 bases between them. This CDR3 contains 13 residues.

This chain joins TRBV2 and TRBJ1-1; no definite D call. CDR3 length equals 13 residues. Germline CDR1 is SNHLY and CDR2 is FYNNEI. V lost 6 bases to trimming and J lost 1 base, with 9 bases between them. The CDR3 protein is CASSTAANTEAFF. The CDR3, as DNA: TGTGCCAGCAGCACCGCAGCGAACACTGAAGCTTTCTTT.

This clone was found a few times. The chain joins TRBV19 to TRBJ2-2; 8 bases fit TRBD2. This CDR3 is built from 15 residues. Germline trimming cut 5 bases from V and 1 base from J; bases unmatched to any gene: 3. CDR1 is LNHDA, CDR2 SQIVND, per germline (reference sequence). This CDR3 reads CASSWTSRNTGELFF. In DNA, the CDR3 is TGTGCCAGTAGTTGGACTAGCCGGAACACCGGGGAGCTGTTTTTT.

The chain recombines TRBV6-2 or TRBV6-3 with TRBJ2-3; 10 bases map to TRBD2. V trimming: 2 bases; J trimming: 5 bases; junction bases outside the gene matches: 10. Germline loops: CDR1 MNHEY, CDR2 SVGEGT. The CDR3 spans 17 residues. CDR3 region: CASSYAPLAGGGDTQYF. CDR3 coding DNA: TGTGCCAGCAGTTACGCGCCTTTAGCGGGGGGTGGAGATACGCAGTATTTT.

The chain links TRBV28 to TRBJ2-1; D is unresolved. The V end lost 3 bases, the J end lost 6 bases, and 15 bases lay between the germline ends. This CDR3 spans 15 amino acids. Germline V gene sequence: CDR1 MDHEN, CDR2 SYDVKM. The CDR3 loop is CASSLLDDLGNEQFF. CDR3 sequence (DNA): TGTGCCAGCAGTTTGCTGGACGACTTGGGCAATGAGCAGTTCTTC. Full variable domain (rest looked up from reference TRBV28 and TRBJ2-1): DVKVTQSSRYLVKRTGEKVFLECVQDMDHENMFWYRQDPGLGLRLIYFSYDVKMKEKGDIPEGYSVSREKKERFSLILESASTNQTSMYLCASSLLDDLGNEQFFGPGTRLTVL.

The chain recombines TRBV3-1 (or the pseudogene TRBV3-2) with TRBJ2-7; 12 positions agree with TRBD1. Per germline, CDR1 LGHDT and CDR2 YNNKEL (reference sequence). This CDR3 has 16 amino acids. The V segment lost 4 bases and the J segment 6 bases; nucleotides outside the gene matches: 10. CDR3 amino acids: CASSRTPGTGGGEQYF. In DNA, the CDR3 is TGTGCCAGCAGCCGAACCCCCGGGACAGGGGGCGGCGAGCAGTACTTC.

The V and J genes are TRBV15 and TRBJ2-1; no firm D call. Trimming shortened V by 0 bases and J by 6 bases, and 15 bases separated the two germline ends. This CDR3 spans 16 amino acids. Germline CDR1 LNHNV, CDR2 YYDKDF (reference sequence). Written as DNA, the CDR3 is TGTGCCACCAGCAGAGATAAAGTTAGAGGTTCCAATGAGCAGTTCTTC. As protein: CATSRDKVRGSNEQFF.

This clone showed up just a few times. The chain recombines TRBV10-2 with TRBJ1-5; D is uncertain. Germline V gives CDR1 WSHSY, CDR2 SAAADI. With 4 bases removed from V and 6 bases from J, the gap between germline ends came to 10 bases. The CDR3 spans 13 residues. The CDR3 DNA sequence: TGCGCCAGCAGTGTAGAGAGAAGTCAGCCCCAGCATTTT. Its protein product is CASSVERSQPQHF.

This clone was counted a few times. This rearrangement joins TRBV2 to TRBJ1-2; D gene ambiguous. Germline loops: CDR1 SNHLY, CDR2 FYNNEI. Trimming cost V 7 bases and J 6 bases, with 15 bases left between them. This CDR3 has 13 amino acids. The CDR3, as DNA: TGTGCCAGCAATACCCCGGGTGCGAATGGCTACACCTTC. Protein product: CASNTPGANGYTF.

The gene calls are TRBV27 and TRBJ2-1, with 9 positions matching TRBD2. Germline-derived CDR1 and CDR2 are MNHEY and SMNVEV (reference sequence). The CDR3 loop spans 16 amino acids. J was trimmed by 6 bases and V by 0 bases; bases with no gene match: 6. CDR3 residues: CASSLSWASGANEQFF. CDR3 sequence (DNA): TGTGCCAGCAGTTTATCGTGGGCTAGCGGGGCCAATGAGCAGTTCTTC.

The chain uses TRBV19 and TRBJ2-1; D not resolved. V dropped 4 bases and J dropped 10 bases, with 20 bases sitting between them. This CDR3 is 15 amino acids long. Germline values: CDR1 LNHDA, CDR2 SQIVND (reference sequence). The CDR3 DNA is TGTGCCAGTAGTACAGACACCCCCGAGTCGTCGGAGCAGTTCTTC. This codes for CASSTDTPESSEQFF. Filled out from reference TRBV19 and TRBJ2-1, the complete variable domain reads DGGITQSPKYLFRKEGQNVTLSCEQNLNHDAMYWYRQDPGQGLRLIYYSQIVNDFQKGDIAEGYSVSREKKESFPLTVTSAQKNPTAFYLCASSTDTPESSEQFFGPGTRLTVL.

J is TRBJ1-2 and V is TRBV18, with TRBD1 as a possible D gene (5 bases). V shed 8 bases and J shed 1 base, with 14 bases lying between them. Germline V gene data show CDR1 as KGHSH and CDR2 as LQKENI. The CDR3 is made up of 14 amino acids. CDR3 nucleotide sequence: TGTGCCAGCACCTTGGACATTAGTAACTATGGCTACACCTTC. Protein: CASTLDISNYGYTF.

This chain uses TRBV7-9 with TRBJ1-2, with D hard to call. The CDR3 has 14 amino acids. V was trimmed by 4 bases and J by 1 base, leaving 10 bases between them. CDR1 is SEHNR and CDR2 is FQNEAQ in the germline V gene (reference sequence). CDR3 protein: CASSWGAGNYGYTF. In DNA form, the CDR3 reads TGTGCCAGCAGCTGGGGAGCGGGTAACTATGGCTACACCTTC.

The chain combines TRBV6-5 with TRBJ1-2, with 10 bases that match TRBD1. Trimming took 5 bases from V and 4 from J; bases not matched to a gene: 1. Germline V lookup: CDR1 MNHEY, CDR2 SVGAGI. The CDR3 covers 13 residues. The DNA of the CDR3 is TGTGCCAGCAGTCGGGACAGGGGCTATGGCTACACCTTC. Protein: CASSRDRGYGYTF.

The CDR3 region is CASSASGRSVGEKLFF. The DNA of the CDR3 is TGTGCCAGCAGTGCCTCGGGGAGGAGTGTAGGGGAAAAACTGTTTTTT. This sequence joins TRBV6-1 and TRBJ1-4; D remains ambiguous. There are 16 residues in the CDR3. Trimming left V 4 bases short and J 8 bases short, with 20 bases between. CDR1 and CDR2 (germline): MNHNS, SASEGT.